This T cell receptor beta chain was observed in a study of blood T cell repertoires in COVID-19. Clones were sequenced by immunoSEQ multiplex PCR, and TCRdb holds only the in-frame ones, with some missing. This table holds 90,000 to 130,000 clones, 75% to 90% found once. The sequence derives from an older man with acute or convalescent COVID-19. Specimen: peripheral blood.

The CDR3 DNA reads TGTGCCAGCAGCCAAGAGTGGGCCACCGGGGAGCTGTTTTTT. It encodes CASSQEWATGELFF. The chain has TRBV14 and TRBJ2-2; no firm D call. Trimming removed 0 bases from V and 4 bases from J, with 6 bases in between. CDR3 length equals 14 residues. Germline-derived CDR1 and CDR2 are SGHDN and FVKESK. The variable domain in full, with the rest retrieved from reference TRBV14 and TRBJ2-2, is EAGVTQFPSHSVIEKGQTVTLRCDPISGHDNLYWYRRVMGKEIKFLLHFVKESKQDESGMPNNRFLAERTGGTYSTLKVQPAELEDSGVYFCASSQEWATGELFFGEGSRLTVL.